The 20 T cell receptor beta chains below were found in one sample sequenced in a study of blood T cell repertoires in COVID-19. Clones were sequenced by immunoSEQ multiplex PCR, and TCRdb holds only the in-frame ones, with some missing. The table includes 150,000 to 200,000 clones, 75% to 90% detected once. Sequenced input: peripheral blood. These receptor sequences come from a human donor in a cohort sampled during active COVID-19.

About this clone itself: The sample has other DNA sequences that encode this CDR3 too. This sequence joins TRBV9 and TRBJ1-4; 9 positions match TRBD1. Germline values: CDR1 SGDLS, CDR2 YYNGEE. The CDR3 covers 14 residues. With V trimmed by 3 bases and J by 8 bases, 5 bases remained unmatched. The CDR3 is CASSDGTGSEKLFF. The CDR3 DNA reads as TGTGCCAGCAGCGACGGGACAGGGAGCGAAAAACTGTTTTTT.

The chain combines TRBV7-2 with TRBJ2-2; TRBD2 matches 11 bases. This CDR3 has 18 residues. J gave up 4 bases and V 7 bases, and 14 bases lay outside the gene matches. Germline loops: CDR1 SGHTA, CDR2 FQGNSA. CDR3 residues: CASTRQTSGRWGTGELFF. As DNA, the CDR3 is TGTGCCAGCACACGTCAAACTAGCGGGAGATGGGGCACCGGGGAGCTGTTTTTT. Full variable domain (missing parts from reference TRBV7-2 and TRBJ2-2): GAGVSQSPSNKVTEKGKDVELRCDPISGHTALYWYRQSLGQGLEFLIYFQGNSAPDKSGLPSDRFSAERTGGSVSTLTIQRTQQEDSAVYLCASTRQTSGRWGTGELFFGEGSRLTVL.

This clone was found a few times. The chain employs TRBV7-2 and TRBJ2-1; 9 positions match TRBD1. Unmatched junction bases numbered 6, after V lost 5 bases and J lost 1 base. Germline values: CDR1 SGHTA, CDR2 FQGNSA. This CDR3 comprises 16 residues. The CDR3 reads CASSASGTGSYNEQFF. The CDR3, as DNA: TGTGCCAGCAGCGCTTCCGGGACAGGGTCCTACAATGAGCAGTTCTTC.

The chain uses TRBV7-6 and TRBJ2-5; perhaps TRBD2 as D (5 bases). Germline V gene lookup returns CDR1 SGHVS and CDR2 FNYEAQ. This CDR3 spans 16 amino acids. Trimming left V 5 bases short and J 2 bases short, with 18 bases between. This CDR3 is CASSPGRGTVQETQYF. CDR3 nucleotide sequence: TGTGCCAGCAGCCCCGGACGGGGAACGGTACAAGAGACCCAGTACTTC.

The rearrangement links TRBV5-4 to TRBJ2-7; 12 bases map to TRBD2. Trimming cost V 4 bases and J 0 bases; bases outside gene matches: 5. Germline lookup yields CDR1 SGHNT and CDR2 YYREEE (reference sequence). The length of the CDR3 is 16 residues. The CDR3 protein is CASSPGLAGSSYEQYF. The DNA of the CDR3 is TGTGCCAGCAGCCCCGGACTAGCGGGGAGCTCCTACGAGCAGTACTTC.

This chain links TRBV9 with TRBJ1-2; 8 bases are a match to TRBD1. The CDR3 extends over 16 amino acids. Germline loops: CDR1 SGDLS, CDR2 YYNGEE. V shed 0 bases and J 3 bases; nucleotides not matched to a gene: 7. CDR3 in DNA: TGTGCCAGCAGCGTAGATCCAGGGGGCAGTGACTATGGCTACACCTTC. It yields the protein CASSVDPGGSDYGYTF.

The V gene is TRBV19, the J gene TRBJ2-1; TRBD2 agrees at 7 bases. CDR1 is LNHDA, CDR2 SQIVND, per germline (reference sequence). The CDR3 is 16 amino acids. V shed 2 bases, J shed 2 bases, and the junction held 6 bases outside the gene matches. In nucleotides, the CDR3 is TGTGCCAGTAGTATAAGGTTAAGCGGGACCTACAATGAGCAGTTCTTC. This sequence encodes CASSIRLSGTYNEQFF.

This clone appeared a single time. A read error may produce the germline difference seen at one junction end. The rearrangement joins TRBV7-2 to TRBJ1-6; no clear D. There are 14 residues in the CDR3. Germline lookup yields CDR1 SGHTA and CDR2 FQGNSA. CDR3 in amino acids: CASNLGLTNSPLHF. The CDR3 DNA follows: TGTGCCAGCAACTTAGGGCTCACGAATTCACCCCTCCACTTT.

The chain combines TRBV7-2 with TRBJ1-2, with TRBD1 matching 7 bases. V shed 5 bases and J 2 bases; nucleotides not matched to a gene: 11. Germline values: CDR1 SGHTA, CDR2 FQGNSA. The CDR3 covers 16 residues. CDR3 sequence (DNA): TGTGCCAGCAGCCATATATCCGGGACAGAGAACTATGGCTACACCTTC. This sequence encodes CASSHISGTENYGYTF.

The V and J genes are TRBV4-3 and TRBJ1-1; no definite D call. The germline V gene has CDR1 LGHNA and CDR2 YSLEER. The germline V and J ends were trimmed by 4 bases and 13 bases, with 25 bases remaining between them. The CDR3 consists of 15 residues. The CDR3 sequence is CASSLNYNEGTRGFF. The CDR3 nucleotides read TGCGCCAGCAGCCTCAACTATAACGAGGGAACGCGGGGTTTCTTT.

This clone is a singleton in its sample. This chain links TRBV18 with TRBJ1-3; D not resolved. The length of the CDR3 is 14 residues. With 3 bases removed from V and 0 bases from J, the gap between germline ends came to 6 bases. The V gene's germline CDR1 is KGHSH and CDR2 LQKENI. The CDR3 here is CASSPGDSGNTIYF. The CDR3 bases are TGTGCCAGCTCACCGGGAGACTCTGGAAACACCATATATTTT.

The J gene is TRBJ1-1, the V gene TRBV5-6; D remains ambiguous. Trimming removed 0 bases from V and 11 bases from J, with 11 bases in between. CDR3 size: 12 residues. CDR1 and CDR2 (germline): SGHDT, YYEEEE. The CDR3 loop reads CASSLGSPAAFF. Here the CDR3 DNA reads TGTGCCAGCAGCTTGGGAAGCCCAGCGGCTTTCTTT.

This clone is a singleton in its sample. The genes are TRBV10-3 and TRBJ2-7; 7 nucleotides agree with TRBD1. CDR3 length: 14 amino acids. CDR1 is ENHRY, CDR2 SYGVKD, per germline. Trimming took 0 bases from V and 2 from J; bases not matched to a gene: 1. The CDR3: CAISESGTAYEQYF. The CDR3 DNA is TGTGCCATCAGTGAGTCCGGGACAGCCTACGAGCAGTACTTC.

CDR3 loop: CASLRLAGGNNEQFF. The CDR3 DNA reads as TGTGCCAGCCTACGATTAGCGGGGGGCAACAATGAGCAGTTCTTC. V is TRBV19 and J is TRBJ2-1, with 10 bases aligning to TRBD2. The CDR3 is 15 amino acids. Germline lookup yields CDR1 LNHDA and CDR2 SQIVND (reference sequence). Trimming took 9 bases from V and 5 from J; bases not matched to a gene: 10.

The chain carries TRBV11-3 and TRBJ2-1; 9 bases agree with TRBD1. The ends lost 2 bases at V and 7 bases at J; junction bases unmatched: 15. The CDR3 consists of 18 residues. Germline V gives CDR1 SGHNT, CDR2 YENEEA. CDR3 in DNA: TGTGCCAGCAGCTTAATGAAGTGGAACGGGACAGGGAGTAATGAGCAGTTCTTC. Translated, it gives CASSLMKWNGTGSNEQFF.

The chain is built from TRBV20-1 and TRBJ1-3; no reliable D call. Germline CDR1 reads DFQATT; CDR2 reads SNEGSKA (reference sequence). This CDR3 has 14 amino acids. The V gene lost 3 bases and the J gene lost 0 bases, with 9 bases spanning the gap. The CDR3 here is CSASSFSSGNTIYF. The DNA for the CDR3 is TGCAGTGCTAGTTCCTTTAGCTCTGGAAACACCATATATTTT.

This sequence joins TRBV2 and TRBJ1-1; D gene uncertain. The CDR3 is 13 residues long. The germline V gene encodes CDR1 SNHLY and CDR2 FYNNEI. With 4 bases removed from V and 3 bases from J, the gap between germline ends came to 9 bases. The CDR3 region has the DNA TGTGCCAGCAGTGTCACCGGGTACACTGAAGCTTTCTTT. Protein: CASSVTGYTEAFF.

V gene TRBV29-1 combines with J gene TRBJ2-3; 9 bases align to TRBD2. Germline lookup yields CDR1 SQVTM and CDR2 ANQGSEA. V lost 7 bases to trimming and J lost 5 bases; unmatched junction nucleotides: 7. This CDR3 has 13 residues. CDR3: CSATGTSRDTQYF. CDR3 DNA: TGCAGCGCTACCGGGACTAGCCGAGATACGCAGTATTTT.

The chain carries TRBV27 and TRBJ2-7, with D unclear. The CDR3 has 16 residues. Trimming left V 8 bases short and J 3 bases short, with 23 bases between. Germline loops: CDR1 MNHEY, CDR2 SMNVEV (reference sequence). The CDR3 region is CASVAPRDGLGYEQYF. CDR3 in DNA: TGTGCCAGCGTGGCCCCCCGTGACGGTCTAGGCTACGAGCAGTACTTC.

The chain couples TRBV28 to TRBJ2-7, with TRBD1 identical over 8 bases. Per the germline V gene, CDR1 is MDHEN and CDR2 is SYDVKM. The CDR3 sequence is 15 residues long. V lost 3 bases and J lost 3; bases outside the gene matches: 7. The CDR3: CASSFEQGGIYEQYF. The CDR3 DNA is TGTGCCAGCAGTTTTGAACAGGGGGGAATCTACGAGCAGTACTTC.